The source of this T cell receptor (beta chain) is a study of blood T cell repertoires in COVID-19. The wider study: The analysed material was cDNA or gDNA that came from T cells, B-cell-depleted T cells, or PBMCs.

Some clones are missing from TCRdb's copy, which holds only in-frame ones; the method was immunoSEQ multiplex PCR. The table includes 70,000 or so clones, 86% detected once. Germline CDR1 is SGDLS and CDR2 is YYNGEE. The CDR3 loop spans 17 amino acids. Trimming removed 3 bases from V and 1 base from J, with 14 bases in between. Sample: peripheral blood. This receptor was identified in a man aged 65-85 years with active COVID-19. The rearrangement links TRBV9 to TRBJ2-6; D may be TRBD2 (5 bases). The CDR3 loop reads CASSESPGWSGANVLTF. The CDR3, as DNA: TGTGCCAGCAGCGAGTCCCCGGGGTGGTCTGGGGCCAACGTCCTGACTTTC.